These 21 T cell receptor beta chains came from one sample sequenced in a study of preoperative IRX-2 immunotherapy in early breast cancer. Specified treatment: preoperative locoregional IRX-2 cytokine immunotherapy. Libraries were prepared by immunoSEQ multiplex PCR; TCRdb keeps only in-frame clonotypes and omits some of them. This sample carries fewer than 35,000 clones, 85% to 90% of them seen once, and the ten largest clones take 1.5% to 2%. The specimen was tumor tissue, collected after IRX-2 immunotherapy. These receptors were obtained from a human donor with breast cancer.

This clone is medium-sized. The gene calls are TRBV11-3 and TRBJ2-1, with TRBD2 identical over 11 bases. This CDR3 has 15 residues. With V trimmed by 6 bases and J by 5 bases, 6 bases remained unmatched. Germline V gene sequence: CDR1 SGHNT, CDR2 YENEEA. The DNA of the CDR3 is TGTGCCAGCAGTCTTAGCGGGGGGGGCGACAATGAGCAGTTCTTC. It translates to CASSLSGGGDNEQFF.

V usage is TRBV7-6 and J usage is TRBJ1-5; possibly TRBD1 for D (5 bases). The CDR3 spans 14 residues. Germline loops: CDR1 SGHVS, CDR2 FNYEAQ. V was shortened by 3 bases and J by 4 bases, with 10 bases between the two germline ends. The CDR3 nucleotides are TGTGCCAGCAGCTTGGGGGGATTGAATCAGCCCCAGCATTTT. Residues: CASSLGGLNQPQHF.

The chain uses TRBV11-3 and TRBJ1-2, with TRBD1 matching 7 bases. Germline CDR1 is SGHNT and CDR2 is YENEEA. J lost 5 bases, V lost 5 bases, and 11 bases had no gene match. The CDR3 sequence is 15 residues long. CDR3 amino acids: CASSPGGNLAYGYTF. Here the CDR3 DNA reads TGTGCCAGCAGCCCAGGGGGGAACTTGGCATATGGCTACACCTTC.

This chain connects TRBV5-1 to TRBJ2-2; the D is unclear. The CDR3 spans 15 residues. Trimming took 1 base from V and 4 from J, leaving 11 bases between them. Germline V gives CDR1 SGHRS, CDR2 YFSETQ. CDR3 DNA sequence: TGCGCCAGCAGCTTGAGCTACCTAACCACCGGGGAGCTGTTTTTT. Protein product: CASSLSYLTTGELFF.

The rearrangement uses TRBV23-1 and TRBJ1-4, with 10 positions matching TRBD1. TRBV23-1 is labeled an ORF, and its function is uncertain. The CDR3 sequence is 19 residues long. The J segment lost 4 bases and the V segment lost 6 bases, leaving 17 bases of the junction unmatched. CDR3 loop: CASSLLSGTGAVRNEKLFF. The CDR3 DNA sequence: TGCGCCAGCAGCCTTCTTAGTGGGACAGGGGCCGTCCGTAATGAAAAACTGTTTTTT.

The V call is TRBV11-3, the J call TRBJ1-5, with D hard to call. Trimming cost V 1 base and J 2 bases, with 12 bases left between them. Germline CDR1 SGHNT, CDR2 YENEEA. The CDR3 has 16 amino acids. This CDR3 is CASSLGAGWGNQPQHF. The CDR3 DNA is TGTGCCAGCAGCTTAGGGGCGGGGTGGGGCAATCAGCCCCAGCATTTT.

The count of this clone is one. The rearrangement uses TRBV30 and TRBJ1-1; D unclear. The V end was cut by 2 bases, the J end by 6 bases, with 10 bases between. The CDR3 runs to 12 residues. The germline CDR1 and CDR2 sequences are GTSNPN and SVGIG (reference sequence). DNA of the CDR3: TGTGCCTGGAGTAGAACTGTCGCTGAAGCTTTCTTT. Translating it yields CAWSRTVAEAFF.

Turning to this clone: An end of the junction does not agree with germline; a read error may underlie this. Some base is unread or ambiguous, which is why its residue reads as X. V gene TRBV29-1 combines with J gene TRBJ1-2; D might be TRBD1 (6 bases). CDR3 size: 17 residues. The germline CDR1 and CDR2 sequences are SQVTM and ANQGSEA. The CDR3 protein is CXVEPRTDRFSSQGYTF. As DNA, the CDR3 is TGCARCGTTGAACCGCGAACCGACAGGTTTAGTAGTCAGGGTTACACCTTC.

This clone was recorded only once. The V gene is TRBV11-3, the J gene TRBJ1-2; D is unresolved. Germline CDR1 reads SGHNT; CDR2 reads YENEEA. Trimming removed 6 bases from V and 8 bases from J, with 28 bases in between. This CDR3 region has 17 residues. The CDR3 spells CASSLTPSTTSRAGYTF. The CDR3 DNA reads as TGTGCCAGCAGTCTTACTCCAAGCACTACGTCGCGGGCGGGCTACACCTTC.

CDR3 nucleotide sequence: TGTGCCAGCAGTTCTGGGGCGGGCCAAGAGACCCAGTACTTC. This gives the protein CASSSGAGQETQYF. The chain links TRBV7-4 to TRBJ2-5, with D perhaps being TRBD1 or TRBD2 (5 bases each). The CDR3 contains 14 residues. Germline V gives CDR1 SGHVT, CDR2 SQSDAQ. V lost 6 bases and J lost 1, with 12 bases in between.

This chain joins TRBV6-8 and TRBJ2-1; 14 nucleotides line up with TRBD2. The V gene's germline CDR1 is MNHGY and CDR2 SAAAGT. After removal of 5 bases from V and 5 bases from J, the junction contained 11 bases not matched to a gene. This CDR3 has 18 amino acids. This chain's CDR3 is CASSPGTSGGNFNNEQFF. CDR3 nucleotide sequence: TGTGCCAGCAGTCCGGGGACTAGCGGGGGTAACTTCAACAATGAGCAGTTCTTC.

The V gene is TRBV11-3, the J gene TRBJ1-1; D not resolved. The CDR3 length is 14 residues. Germline lookup yields CDR1 SGHNT and CDR2 YENEEA. Trimming stripped 3 bases from V and 5 bases from J, with 13 bases between. CDR3 DNA: TGTGCCAGCAGCTTGGATCCACGATCAACTGAAGCTTTCTTT. As protein: CASSLDPRSTEAFF.

This clone was picked up one time. The CDR3 bases are TGTGCCAGCAGTCAACTCGCCCGTAGAGGGGGCCGTGCATTTGGCTACACCTTC. It translates to CASSQLARRGGRAFGYTF. V usage is TRBV6-8 and J usage is TRBJ1-2; 7 bases map to TRBD1. The germline V gene encodes CDR1 MNHGY and CDR2 SAAAGT. V lost 5 bases and J lost 7; bases outside the gene matches: 22. This CDR3 spans 18 amino acids.

The chain recombines TRBV22-1 with TRBJ1-2; the D call TRBD1 from the table was never checked on the DNA. TRBV22-1 corresponds to a pseudogene. The CDR3 covers 15 residues. The CDR3 here is CASSFPTGGTYGYTF. The CDR3, as DNA: TGTGCCAGCAGTTTCCCTACAGGGGGCACGTATGGCTACACCTTC.

The CDR3 DNA sequence: TGTGCCAGCACTGGGGGGACAGTTGGCTCTGGGGCCAACGTCCTGACTTTC. It is translated as CASTGGTVGSGANVLTF. V is TRBV7-4 and J is TRBJ2-6, with D perhaps matching TRBD1 (7 bases). The CDR3 runs 17 residues. V lost 7 bases and J lost 0, with 16 bases in between. The germline V gene has CDR1 SGHVT and CDR2 SQSDAQ.

The chain carries TRBV30 and TRBJ1-5; D uncertain. This CDR3 contains 16 residues. Germline V CDR1 and CDR2: GTSNPN, SVGIG (reference sequence). V dropped 1 base and J dropped 2 bases, with 15 bases sitting between them. The CDR3 reads CAWSGRSFWGNQPQHF. The CDR3 DNA follows: TGTGCCTGGAGTGGAAGGAGTTTTTGGGGCAATCAGCCCCAGCATTTT.

The V gene is TRBV6-8, the J gene TRBJ2-5; D might be TRBD2 (5 bases). This CDR3 is built from 13 residues. CDR1 and CDR2 (germline): MNHGY, SAAAGT. V lost 7 bases and J 4 bases, leaving 13 bases between the germline ends. Here the CDR3 reads CASNRGKGETQYF. The DNA for the CDR3 is TGTGCCAGCAATCGGGGAAAAGGAGAGACCCAGTACTTC.

The genes are TRBV7-7 and TRBJ1-3, with D perhaps matching TRBD1 (6 bases). Germline-derived CDR1 and CDR2 are SSHAT and FNYEAQ (reference sequence). This CDR3 comprises 16 residues. The V end was cut by 0 bases, the J end by 0 bases, with 9 bases between. The CDR3 DNA reads as TGTGCCAGCAGCTTAGCCACAGGGAGCTCTGGAAACACCATATATTTT. Encoded protein: CASSLATGSSGNTIYF.

The chain joins TRBV7-4 to TRBJ2-1; a possible D gene is TRBD2 (5 bases). Trimming pared 5 bases from V and 7 bases from J, leaving 18 bases between. The germline V gene encodes CDR1 SGHVT and CDR2 SQSDAQ. CDR3 length: 15 amino acids. The CDR3 region has the DNA TGTGCCAGCAGCCTCATGGGTAGCGCTAGAAATGAGCAGTTCTTC. It yields the protein CASSLMGSARNEQFF.

This rearrangement joins TRBV6-8 to TRBJ1-2; D perhaps matches TRBD1 (6 bases). V was cut by 6 bases and J by 1 base, with 12 bases left in between. The CDR3 is 14 amino acids. CDR1 MNHGY and CDR2 SAAAGT come from the germline V gene. CDR3 amino acids: CASRRQEGNYGYTF. CDR3 in DNA: TGTGCCAGCAGGAGACAGGAGGGTAACTATGGCTACACCTTC.

This clone was detected a few times. The chain joins TRBV11-3 to TRBJ1-2, with 7 nucleotides matching TRBD1. The length of the CDR3 is 15 residues. The germline V gene has CDR1 SGHNT and CDR2 YENEEA. V gave up 3 bases and J gave up 2 bases; unmatched junction bases: 6. The CDR3 DNA reads TGTGCCAGCAGCTTGGAAGGGGGCGTAAACTATGGCTACACCTTC. This sequence encodes CASSLEGGVNYGYTF.